A single sample gave rise to the 14 T cell receptor beta chains below, sequenced in a study of blood T cell repertoires in COVID-19. Data came from immunoSEQ multiplex PCR; TCRdb stores just in-frame clones and leaves some out. Of about 190,000 clones in the sample, roughly 73% are singletons; the top ten hold approximately 2.9%. Sequenced sample: peripheral blood. The receptors were sampled from a woman of 80 years or more with active or convalescent COVID-19.

This clone was recorded a few times. The J gene is TRBJ1-2, the V gene TRBV24-1; 7 bases match TRBD1. V gave up 4 bases and J gave up 6 bases; unmatched junction bases: 13. This CDR3 is built from 16 residues. Germline V gene lookup returns CDR1 KGHDR and CDR2 SFDVKD. The CDR3 coding sequence is TGTGCCACCAGTGACCCAAGAACGGACAGGAGTGATGGCTACACCTTC. It codes for CATSDPRTDRSDGYTF.

The V gene is TRBV20-1, the J gene TRBJ2-3; TRBD2 matches at 12 bases. V was clipped by 3 bases and J by 10 bases; unmatched bases: 8. This CDR3 spans 14 amino acids. Looked up from germline, CDR1 is DFQATT and CDR2 is SNEGSKA (reference sequence). The CDR3 sequence is CSASGASGGAAQYF. The CDR3 region has the DNA TGCAGTGCTAGTGGGGCTAGCGGGGGGGCCGCGCAGTATTTT.

This chain connects TRBV6-1 to TRBJ1-2; TRBD1 might be the D (6 bases). This CDR3 is 14 amino acids long. V gave up 1 base and J gave up 4 bases, with 10 bases separating them. The germline gives CDR1 MNHNS, CDR2 SASEGT. Here the CDR3 reads CASSEDNRVYGYTF. DNA of the CDR3: TGTGCCAGCAGTGAAGATAACAGGGTCTATGGCTACACCTTC.

This rearrangement joins TRBV3-1 (or the pseudogene TRBV3-2) to TRBJ2-5, with TRBD1 as a possible D gene (6 bases). Germline values: CDR1 LGHDT, CDR2 YNNKEL (reference sequence). The CDR3 spans 17 residues. V lost 4 bases and J lost 1, with 19 bases in between. For the CDR3, the DNA is TGTGCCAGCAGCCCCCGGGACACCCCGGATTCCCAAGAGACCCAGTACTTC. This sequence encodes CASSPRDTPDSQETQYF.

This chain links TRBV5-6 with TRBJ2-2; no clear D. This CDR3 is built from 15 residues. The ends were cut back, 3 bases at V and 4 bases at J, with 13 bases in the middle. The V gene's germline CDR1 is SGHDT and CDR2 YYEEEE. The CDR3 here is CASSSRPTGTGELFF. The CDR3 DNA sequence: TGTGCCAGCAGCTCGCGGCCTACGGGCACCGGGGAGCTGTTTTTT.

This clone was detected a few times. The chain joins TRBV27 to TRBJ1-1, with 7 bases aligning to TRBD1. The germline gives CDR1 MNHEY, CDR2 SMNVEV (reference sequence). The CDR3 runs 15 residues. The V and J ends lost 6 bases and 2 bases, in that order; junction bases with no gene match: 9. The CDR3 sequence: CASRLSGGVNTEAFF. For the CDR3, the DNA is TGTGCCAGCAGACTGTCAGGGGGAGTTAACACTGAAGCTTTCTTT.

A word on this clone: The same CDR3 can be traced to other DNA sequences in this sample. The chain recombines TRBV6-1 with TRBJ1-1; D unclear. The CDR3 extends over 14 amino acids. The V end lost 0 bases, the J end lost 2 bases, and 7 bases lay between the germline ends. CDR1 is MNHNS and CDR2 is SASEGT in the germline V gene. The CDR3 nucleotides are TGTGCCAGCAGTGAAGCAGGCGGAAACACTGAAGCTTTCTTT. This gives the protein CASSEAGGNTEAFF.

The chain combines TRBV11-2 with TRBJ2-7; 8 positions agree with TRBD1. Per germline, CDR1 SGHAT and CDR2 FQNNGV. The CDR3 is 16 residues long. V lost 4 bases and J lost 3; bases outside the gene matches: 11. In nucleotides, the CDR3 is TGTGCCAGCAGCTACGACAGGGGCTCTTATTTCTACGAGCAGTACTTC. This codes for CASSYDRGSYFYEQYF.

The rearrangement uses TRBV6-2 or TRBV6-3 and TRBJ2-3; D perhaps matches TRBD2 (5 bases). The CDR3 runs 15 residues. Germline assignment: CDR1 MNHEY and CDR2 SVGEGT. Trimming left V 0 bases short and J 5 bases short, with 12 bases between. CDR3 loop: CASSYSEQGRDTQYF. Here the CDR3 DNA reads TGTGCCAGCAGTTACTCGGAACAAGGGAGAGATACGCAGTATTTT.

V is TRBV20-1 and J is TRBJ2-5; 9 positions match TRBD2. V dropped 3 bases and J dropped 2; count of bases not matched to a gene: 10. The CDR3 runs to 16 residues. Germline CDR1 is DFQATT and CDR2 is SNEGSKA (reference sequence). The CDR3 loop reads CSASPASGEIQETQYF. As DNA, the CDR3 is TGCAGTGCTAGTCCTGCTAGCGGGGAAATACAAGAGACCCAGTACTTC.

The DNA for the CDR3 is TGTGCCAGCAGTGAATGGCGGGGGGCCTACAATGAGCAGTTCTTC. Residues: CASSEWRGAYNEQFF. The rearrangement joins TRBV6-1 to TRBJ2-1; 8 nucleotides agree with TRBD2. The CDR3 runs to 15 residues. Germline V CDR1 and CDR2: MNHNS, SASEGT. V shed 2 bases and J 2 bases; nucleotides not matched to a gene: 2.

The V gene is TRBV5-4, the J gene TRBJ1-6; 9 nucleotides align to TRBD1. Trimming removed 4 bases from V and 6 bases from J; junction bases left unmatched: 8. The CDR3 has 16 amino acids. Looked up from germline, CDR1 is SGHNT and CDR2 is YYREEE (reference sequence). This chain's CDR3 is CASSGGTGLGNSPLHF. CDR3 in DNA: TGTGCCAGCAGCGGCGGGACAGGGCTGGGTAATTCACCCCTCCACTTT.

This clone has more than one count but fewer than ten. CDR3 DNA: TGTGCCAGCAGCTCAGTGTTGGTCACTGAAGCTTTCTTT. This gives the protein CASSSVLVTEAFF. The chain uses TRBV5-4 and TRBJ1-1; D call uncertain. V was pared by 3 bases and J by 4 bases, with 10 bases between. Germline CDR1 reads SGHNT; CDR2 reads YYREEE (reference sequence). There are 13 residues in the CDR3.

The rearrangement links TRBV29-1 to TRBJ1-2; perhaps TRBD1 as D (5 bases). This CDR3 region has 13 residues. CDR1 and CDR2 (germline): SQVTM, ANQGSEA. V was shortened by 7 bases and J by 7 bases, with 19 bases between the two germline ends. CDR3 loop: CSAGTGGIGGYTF. CDR3 nucleotide sequence: TGCAGCGCTGGGACGGGAGGGATTGGTGGCTACACCTTC.